This T cell receptor (beta chain) was recorded in a study of blood T cell repertoires in COVID-19. Study in general: Italy, Spain and the United States were the sources of the convalescent and acute COVID-19 samples. From T cells, B-cell-depleted T cells, or PBMCs came the material, which was cDNA or gDNA.

In the authors' workflow: Quantification of nucleated cells was approximated via reference gene primer amplification. The protocol was immunoSEQ multiplex PCR, while the TCRdb copy is restricted to in-frame clones and leaves out a portion. For V, J and clone size, that table is used; D and trimming come from the DNA. Of around 42,000 clones listed, roughly 80% are singletons. CDR3 length equals 17 residues. The germline gives CDR1 SGHDT, CDR2 YYEEEE. Losses at the gene ends were 5 bases for V and 3 bases for J; bases not matched to a gene: 13. The TCR sequence derives from a woman of 80 years or more with acute or convalescent COVID-19. Sequencing input: peripheral blood. The chain carries TRBV5-6 and TRBJ2-2; 7 bases fit TRBD1. The CDR3 DNA sequence: TGTGCCAGCAGTCTACCCCCCCCGGGACAGTACACCGGGGAGCTGTTTTTT. This sequence encodes CASSLPPPGQYTGELFF.